Listed below are T cell receptor beta chains from one sample, sequenced in a study of molecular identifiers for immune sequencing clone quantification. TCRdb independently ran MiXCR on the PCR reads; one entry per CDR3 protein. This sample has around 40,000 distinct CDR3 sequences; roughly 21% occur once, and the top ten carry under 1.3%. Specimen: naive CD8+ T cells from blood, with Jurkat cell RNA spiked in. All receptors derive from a human donor in good health. Some libraries in this study had Jurkat cell RNA spiked in. The CDR3 runs from the conserved cysteine through the conserved F or W. Fields, in order: V gene, J gene, D gene, clone size, CDR3 protein, CDR3 DNA. The D gene is left open where the match is weak. Clone size, where shown, is once, few, many, or a class for clones that have expanded.

TRBV4-3	TRBJ2-7	TRBD1	many	CASSQDRTGVLREQYF	TGCGCCAGCAGCCAAGACAGGACAGGGGTATTACGGGAGCAGTACTTC
TRBV2	TRBJ2-7	.	many	CASLDRSSYEQYF	TGTGCCAGCCTCGACAGGAGCTCCTACGAGCAGTACTTC
TRBV29-1	TRBJ1-4	.	many	CSVGTEGSEKLFF	TGCAGCGTTGGGACAGAGGGGAGTGAAAAACTGTTTTTT
TRBV7-9	TRBJ2-7	TRBD2	many	CASSSGTSGYEQYF	TGTGCCAGCAGCTCCGGGACTAGCGGGTACGAGCAGTACTTC
TRBV5-1	TRBJ2-7	.	many	CASSFEQIGYEQYF	TGCGCCAGCAGCTTTGAACAGATAGGGTACGAGCAGTACTTC
TRBV6-1	TRBJ2-6	.	many	CASGSGSGANVLTF	TGTGCCAGCGGTTCAGGCTCTGGGGCCAACGTCCTGACTTTC
TRBV9	TRBJ2-3	TRBD2	many	CASSHRTSGASDTQYF	TGTGCCAGCAGCCACCGGACTAGCGGGGCGTCGGATACGCAGTATTTT
TRBV6-2/TRBV6-3	TRBJ1-5	.	many	CASSHPAENQPQHF	TGTGCCAGCAGCCACCCGGCGGAAAATCAGCCCCAGCATTTT
TRBV27	TRBJ2-5	.	many	CASSFRTEETQYF	TGTGCCAGCAGTTTTAGGACGGAAGAGACCCAGTACTTC
TRBV7-9	TRBJ2-7	TRBD2	many	CASSLAGGYYEQYF	TGTGCCAGCAGCTTAGCGGGAGGGTATTACGAGCAGTACTTC
TRBV7-9	TRBJ2-1	.	many	CASSPNLYEQFF	TGTGCCAGCAGCCCTAACCTCTATGAGCAGTTCTTC
TRBV19	TRBJ2-3	TRBD2	.	CASQRASGDQDRQYF	TGTGCCTCCCAGAGGGCTAGCGGGGATCAGGATAGGCAGTATTTT
TRBV13	TRBJ2-2	.	many	CASSLAYSEAGELFF	TGTGCCAGCAGCTTAGCCTACAGCGAGGCCGGGGAGCTGTTTTTT
TRBV13	TRBJ2-7	TRBD2	many	CASSSGLASYEQYF	TGTGCCAGCAGCTCGGGACTAGCCTCCTACGAGCAGTACTTC
TRBV5-5	TRBJ2-3	TRBD2	medium-sized	CASSVGLASTDTQYF	TGTGCCAGCAGCGTGGGACTAGCGAGCACAGATACGCAGTATTTT
TRBV6-1	TRBJ2-7	.	many	CASSETNRVFVDEQYF	TGTGCCAGCAGTGAAACAAATAGGGTGTTCGTAGACGAGCAGTACTTC
TRBV27	TRBJ2-3	.	many	CASSLSKGLFTDTQYF	TGTGCCAGCAGTTTATCGAAGGGTCTTTTCACAGATACGCAGTATTTT
TRBV20-1	TRBJ2-7	.	many	CSARGYLTRASYEQYF	TGCAGTGCTAGAGGCTACTTGACTAGAGCCTCCTACGAGCAGTACTTC
TRBV5-6	TRBJ1-1	.	.	CASSLSHSGTEAFF	TGTGCCAGCAGCTTAAGTCACAGTGGCACTGAAGCTTTCTTT
TRBV6-5	TRBJ1-3	.	many	CASSYSIAAGNTIYF	TGTGCCAGCAGTTACTCTATCGCCGCTGGAAACACCATATATTTT
TRBV6-1	TRBJ2-7	.	many	CASRPTQLAQYEQYF	TGTGCCAGCAGGCCAACCCAACTCGCCCAATACGAGCAGTACTTC
TRBV5-6	TRBJ2-6	.	many	CASSWGVTGANVLTF	TGTGCCAGCAGCTGGGGGGTTACTGGGGCCAACGTCCTGACTTTC
TRBV7-2	TRBJ2-1	.	many	CASSFFQGVNEQFF	TGTGCCAGCAGCTTTTTCCAGGGAGTTAATGAGCAGTTCTTC
TRBV14	TRBJ2-3	.	many	CASSQVSGTWGEDTDTQYF	TGTGCCAGCAGCCAAGTTTCAGGCACGTGGGGGGAAGACACAGATACGCAGTATTTT
TRBV30	TRBJ2-5	.	many	CAWSILSASLQETQYF	TGTGCCTGGAGTATACTCTCGGCCAGCCTCCAAGAGACCCAGTACTTC
TRBV20-1	TRBJ2-5	.	many	CSAPTGGLLETQYF	TGCAGTGCTCCGACAGGAGGGTTGTTAGAGACCCAGTACTTC
TRBV27	TRBJ2-3	TRBD2	many	CASSLGLAGVLDTQYF	TGTGCCAGCAGTTTGGGTCTAGCGGGAGTCCTAGATACGCAGTATTTT
TRBV5-6	TRBJ2-3	.	many	CASSLQDDTQYF	TGTGCCAGCAGCTTGCAGGATGATACGCAGTATTTT
TRBV12-3/TRBV12-4	TRBJ1-5	TRBD1	many	CASSLTGTGGIQPQHF	TGTGCCAGCAGTCTAACCGGGACAGGGGGTATTCAGCCCCAGCATTTT
TRBV27	TRBJ1-3	TRBD1	many	CASGQGSGNTIYF	TGTGCCAGCGGACAGGGTTCAGGAAACACCATATATTTT
TRBV6-5	TRBJ2-3	TRBD1	many	CATAKSGTGFTDTQYF	TGTGCCACCGCAAAATCCGGGACAGGGTTCACAGATACGCAGTATTTT
TRBV4-3	TRBJ1-3	.	many	CASSQGRWNSGNTIYF	TGCGCCAGCAGCCAAGGGCGGTGGAACTCTGGAAACACCATATATTTT
TRBV5-5	TRBJ2-6	TRBD1	many	CASSLGSRDRGLSGANVLTF	TGTGCCAGCAGCTTGGGGAGTCGGGACAGGGGGCTCTCTGGGGCCAACGTCCTGACTTTC